This is a list of T cell receptor beta chains from one sample in a study of blood T cells in healthy people across ages. TCRdb recomputed calls from the 5' RACE reads with MiXCR, one row per CDR3 protein. The sample holds roughly 700,000 distinct CDR3 sequences; 45% to 50% are singletons and the top ten take under 35%. Source material: blood. These receptors were taken from a woman aged 55-69 years in good health. Both conserved end residues are part of each CDR3. A D gene is named only where the DNA matches it firmly. Clone size is shown for a subset of rows, as once, few, many or a class of expanded clone.

abundance	v_gene	d_gene	j_gene	CDR3aa	CDR3nt
few	TRBV20-1	-	TRBJ2-1	CSATSSRSSSYNEQFF	TGCAGTGCTACTTCGTCCCGATCTAGTTCCTACAATGAGCAGTTCTTC
-	TRBV29-1	TRBD1	TRBJ2-7	CSVSGQGTEQYF	TGCAGCGTGTCGGGACAGGGGACCGAGCAGTACTTC
-	TRBV10-3	TRBD1	TRBJ2-3	CAIRLDRATDTQYF	TGTGCCATCAGATTGGACAGGGCCACAGATACGCAGTATTTT
many	TRBV5-6	-	TRBJ2-4	CASSWRDSTNIQYF	TGTGCCAGCAGCTGGAGGGACAGTACGAACATTCAGTACTTC
-	TRBV20-1	TRBD1	TRBJ1-5	CSARDRRTGDQPQHF	TGCAGTGCTAGAGATCGGAGGACAGGGGACCAGCCCCAGCATTTT
few	TRBV7-3	-	TRBJ2-5	CASSLNSMGEQYF	TGTGCCAGCAGCTTAAACTCGATGGGGGAGCAGTACTTC
-	TRBV7-9	-	TRBJ2-3	CASPSIAGDWETQYF	TGTGCCAGCCCATCTATAGCCGGAGATTGGGAGACGCAGTATTTT
-	TRBV6-2/TRBV6-3	-	TRBJ2-7	CASSSATIKSGFSYNEQYF	TGTGCCAGCAGTTCCGCTACTATAAAAAGCGGGTTCTCCTACAATGAGCAGTACTTC
-	TRBV7-3	-	TRBJ2-3	CASSLAGVVDTQYF	TGTGCCAGCAGCTTAGCTGGGGTTGTAGATACGCAGTATTTT
few	TRBV21-1	-	TRBJ1-4	CASSRQGVLEKLFF	TGTGCCAGCAGCCGACAGGGGGTTTTGGAAAAACTGTTTTTT
few	TRBV30	TRBD1	TRBJ2-7	CAWWTGGTYEQYF	TGTGCCTGGTGGACAGGGGGGACCTACGAGCAGTACTTC
-	TRBV7-2	-	TRBJ2-1	CASSFSTPYNEQFF	TGTGCCAGCAGCTTCAGCACCCCTTACAATGAGCAGTTCTTC
few	TRBV29-1	TRBD1	TRBJ2-5	CSAAAGTGRQTQYF	TGCAGCGCTGCGGCCGGGACAGGGAGGCAGACCCAGTACTTC
-	TRBV27	TRBD2	TRBJ2-3	CASSPNGLVGSETQYF	TGTGCCAGCAGTCCTAACGGACTAGTCGGTTCCGAGACGCAGTATTTT
few	TRBV20-1	-	TRBJ2-5	CSARNMETQYF	TGCAGTGCTAGAAACATGGAGACCCAGTACTTC
few	TRBV2	-	TRBJ2-5	CGGRPSGAWETQYF	TGTGGCGGTCGTCCGTCGGGAGCGTGGGAGACCCAGTACTTC
-	TRBV20-1	TRBD2	TRBJ2-5	CSTRGVAGYQETQYF	TGCAGTACCCGAGGGGTAGCGGGGTACCAAGAGACCCAGTACTTC
-	TRBV4-3	-	TRBJ2-3	CASSGQAWGGTDTQYF	TGCGCCAGCAGCGGGCAAGCCTGGGGGGGCACAGATACGCAGTATTTT
-	TRBV11-2	-	TRBJ2-7	CASSLTSLGEQYF	TGTGCCAGCAGCCTTACTAGCTTGGGCGAGCAGTACTTC
-	TRBV24-1	TRBD2	TRBJ2-3	CATSEPGLADTDTQYF	TGTGCCACCAGTGAACCCGGACTAGCGGACACAGATACGCAGTATTTT
once	TRBV28	TRBD1	TRBJ1-2	CASTQKGGSIYGYTF	TGTGCCAGCACCCAAAAAGGGGGCTCAATCTATGGCTACACCTTC
few	TRBV10-3	-	TRBJ1-2	CAISDTANYGYTF	TGTGCCATCAGTGACACAGCTAACTATGGCTACACCTTC
-	TRBV25-1	-	TRBJ1-2	CASSFPGVEGYTF	TGTGCCAGCAGTTTCCCAGGGGTTGAAGGCTACACCTTC
-	TRBV7-2	-	TRBJ1-1	CASSLEGWNTEAFF	TGTGCCAGCAGCTTAGAGGGGTGGAACACTGAAGCTTTCTTT
few	TRBV7-2	TRBD2	TRBJ2-1	CASSMGLAVTYNEQFF	TGTGCCAGCAGCATGGGACTAGCGGTTACCTACAATGAGCAGTTCTTC
-	TRBV4-3	TRBD1	TRBJ2-5	CASSPLGQGGQETQYF	TGCGCCAGCAGCCCCTTAGGACAGGGGGGACAAGAGACCCAGTACTTC
many	TRBV20-1	TRBD2	TRBJ2-1	CSARKVAGVGEQFF	TGCAGTGCTAGGAAGGTAGCGGGAGTAGGTGAGCAGTTCTTC
-	TRBV6-1	TRBD2	TRBJ2-3	CASSGNQRAGTRSDTQYF	TGTGCCAGCAGTGGAAATCAGCGAGCGGGAACGAGATCAGATACGCAGTATTTT
-	TRBV7-6	-	TRBJ2-5	CASSLGGTPWETQYF	TGTGCCAGCAGCTTAGGGGGGACTCCGTGGGAGACCCAGTACTTC
-	TRBV12-3/TRBV12-4	-	TRBJ2-3	CASSKGAEGTQYF	TGTGCCAGCAGTAAAGGGGCCGAGGGGACGCAGTATTTT
few	TRBV6-2/TRBV6-3	-	TRBJ2-5	CASSKPLGGRETQYF	TGTGCCAGCAGTAAGCCTCTCGGGGGCAGAGAGACCCAGTACTTC
once	TRBV12-3/TRBV12-4	-	TRBJ2-7	CASSLGGRINNEQYF	TGTGCCAGCAGTTTAGGCGGTCGGATTAACAATGAGCAGTACTTC
few	TRBV3-1	-	TRBJ1-2	CASSHRNYGYTF	TGTGCCAGCAGCCACCGAAACTACGGCTACACCTTC
-	TRBV29-1	-	TRBJ2-4	CSVVQGGAKNIQYF	TGCAGCGTCGTACAGGGTGGCGCCAAAAACATTCAGTACTTC
-	TRBV25-1	-	TRBJ2-7	CASSDWTRAHEQYF	TGTGCCAGCAGTGATTGGACCAGGGCCCACGAGCAGTACTTC
few	TRBV3-1	-	TRBJ1-1	CASSQGAGNTEAFF	TGTGCCAGCAGCCAAGGGGCGGGGAACACTGAAGCTTTCTTT
-	TRBV20-1	TRBD1	TRBJ2-5	CSASSGTGGGETQYF	TGCAGTGCTAGTTCCGGGACAGGGGGAGGAGAGACCCAGTACTTC
-	TRBV29-1	TRBD2	TRBJ2-5	CSAGGGTSPRETQYF	TGCAGCGCTGGTGGGGGGACTAGCCCGCGAGAGACCCAGTACTTC
-	TRBV28	-	TRBJ1-2	CASSSVYGYTF	TGTGCCAGCAGTTCCGTTTATGGCTACACCTTC
few	TRBV4-3	TRBD1	TRBJ2-7	CASSQDIGTGSYEQYF	TGCGCCAGCAGCCAAGATATCGGGACAGGGTCCTACGAGCAGTACTTC
-	TRBV5-1	-	TRBJ2-1	CASSLLGRYNEQFF	TGCGCCAGCAGCTTGCTCGGGAGATACAATGAGCAGTTCTTC
-	TRBV28	TRBD1	TRBJ2-5	CASKQGAREQYF	TGTGCCAGCAAACAGGGGGCAAGAGAGCAGTACTTC
-	TRBV28	-	TRBJ1-1	CASSTGAQRTEAFF	TGTGCCAGCAGTACGGGGGCGCAGAGGACTGAAGCTTTCTTT